What follows is one TCR beta chain and its context. The sample belongs to a study of T cell clusters in autoimmune cytopenias. The germline gives CDR1 MNHEY, CDR2 SVGAGI. CDR3 length: 14 residues. TRB was amplified by touch-down multiplex PCR, primer pools A and B combined. After re-calling the multiplex PCR reads, TCRdb lists one entry per CDR3 protein, DNA absent. The sample holds over 5,000 distinct CDR3 sequences. Roughly 38,000 genome equivalents of blood DNA were amplified for TRB. These sequences were also reported in another study, on T cell repertoires in aging, cancer and after chemotherapy.

Sequencing used peripheral blood. The source of this sequence is a human donor in good health. This chain joins TRBV6-5 and TRBJ1-5. CDR3 residues: CASGYSNSNQPQHF.